One and the same sample provided the 18 T cell receptor beta chains below, sequenced in a study of blood T cell repertoires in COVID-19. Some clones are missing from TCRdb's copy, which holds only in-frame ones; the method was immunoSEQ multiplex PCR. Found here are a few hundred thousand clones, roughly 90% of them singletons; the top ten hold 2.2%. The sequencing sample was made of peripheral blood. Source of these receptors: a man aged 30 to 39 who had recovered from COVID-19.

The J gene is TRBJ2-3, the V gene TRBV3-1 (or the pseudogene TRBV3-2); D is undetermined. This CDR3 spans 13 amino acids. The V gene's germline CDR1 is LGHDT and CDR2 YNNKEL (reference sequence). V lost 4 bases, J lost 4 bases, and 9 bases lay in between. The CDR3 nucleotides are TGTGCCAGCAGCCTCGACTCGTCAGATACGCAGTATTTT. It yields the protein CASSLDSSDTQYF.

The gene calls are TRBV6-2 or TRBV6-3 and TRBJ1-6; tentatively, D is TRBD1 (5 bases). This CDR3 spans 15 amino acids. Deletions cut 6 bases from V and 6 bases from J, with 15 bases between. Germline CDR1 reads MNHEY; CDR2 reads SVGEGT. The CDR3 is CASSPLRAGNSPLHF. CDR3 DNA sequence: TGTGCCAGCAGCCCTCTCAGGGCAGGTAATTCACCCCTCCACTTT.

The chain is built from TRBV7-9 and TRBJ2-3, with D perhaps matching TRBD2 (5 bases). CDR1 SEHNR and CDR2 FQNEAQ come from the germline V gene (reference sequence). The CDR3 sequence is 16 residues long. With 3 bases removed from V and 5 bases from J, the gap between germline ends came to 18 bases. The CDR3 protein is CASSFGVLHEGDTQYF. CDR3 bases: TGTGCCAGCAGCTTCGGGGTCCTCCATGAGGGAGATACGCAGTATTTT.

The J gene is TRBJ2-7, the V gene TRBV7-9; D is unclear. This CDR3 is built from 13 residues. The germline V gene has CDR1 SEHNR and CDR2 FQNEAQ (reference sequence). V lost 6 bases and J lost 2, with 11 bases in between. As DNA, the CDR3 is TGTGCCAGCAGTGGGCAGCCCCCCTACGAGCAGTACTTC. Its translation is CASSGQPPYEQYF.

The chain employs TRBV20-1 and TRBJ2-3, with 7 bases aligning to TRBD2. The CDR3 runs to 15 residues. Trimming cost V 3 bases and J 1 base; bases outside gene matches: 7. The V gene's germline CDR1 is DFQATT and CDR2 SNEGSKA (reference sequence). CDR3 DNA sequence: TGCAGTGCTAGTCGTCTAGCGGTGGGCACAGATACGCAGTATTTT. This codes for CSASRLAVGTDTQYF.

Notes on this clone: One junction end does not reproduce the germline sequence, and a read error may be involved. The chain uses TRBV6-6 and TRBJ1-4; D uncertain. Germline CDR1 and CDR2: MNHNY and SVGAGI (reference sequence). The length of the CDR3 is 10 residues. CDR3 nucleotide sequence: TGCCCCACGGGTGCGAAAAAACTGTTTTTT. It codes for CPTGAKKLFF.

This sequence joins TRBV5-1 and TRBJ2-1; D perhaps matches TRBD2 (5 bases). Looked up from germline, CDR1 is SGHRS and CDR2 is YFSETQ. Trimming left V 0 bases short and J 10 bases short, with 17 bases between. CDR3 length: 15 amino acids. The CDR3 spells CASSLAGTPFSEQFF. The CDR3 DNA is TGCGCCAGCAGCTTGGCGGGAACCCCCTTCAGCGAGCAGTTCTTC. The complete variable domain, with remaining parts taken from reference TRBV5-1 and TRBJ2-1, reads KAGVTQTPRYLIKTRGQQVTLSCSPISGHRSVSWYQQTPGQGLQFLFEYFSETQRNKGNFPGRFSGRQFSNSRSEMNVSTLELGDSALYLCASSLAGTPFSEQFFGPGTRLTVL.

The chain recombines TRBV2 with TRBJ2-2, with TRBD1 as a possible D gene (6 bases). The CDR3 length is 15 residues. Germline-derived CDR1 and CDR2 are SNHLY and FYNNEI. Trimming stripped 6 bases from V and 7 bases from J, with 18 bases between. CDR3 DNA: TGTGCCAGCAGAGCCCAGGGGTTTGGAAGCGGGGAGCTGTTTTTT. Translating gives CASRAQGFGSGELFF.

This chain joins TRBV25-1 and TRBJ1-2, with D possibly matching TRBD1 (5 bases). V gave up 6 bases and J gave up 4 bases, with 12 bases separating them. Germline CDR1 is MGHDK and CDR2 is SYGVNS. The CDR3 consists of 13 residues. The CDR3 loop reads CASRYTGSYGYTF. The CDR3 region has the DNA TGTGCCAGCAGGTATACAGGCAGCTATGGCTACACCTTC.

Turning to this clone: Other DNA sequences of this sample code for an identical CDR3. The rearrangement links TRBV5-1 to TRBJ1-2, with unresolved D. Germline CDR1 reads SGHRS; CDR2 reads YFSETQ. The CDR3 extends over 12 amino acids. V lost 3 bases and J 5 bases, leaving 8 bases between the germline ends. Here the CDR3 reads CASSSEGYGYTF. The CDR3 DNA reads TGCGCCAGCAGCTCGGAGGGTTATGGCTACACCTTC. The full variable domain, completed using reference TRBV5-1 and TRBJ1-2, is KAGVTQTPRYLIKTRGQQVTLSCSPISGHRSVSWYQQTPGQGLQFLFEYFSETQRNKGNFPGRFSGRQFSNSRSEMNVSTLELGDSALYLCASSSEGYGYTFGSGTRLTVV.

The V call is TRBV18, the J call TRBJ1-1; no clear D gene. Germline V lookup: CDR1 KGHSH, CDR2 LQKENI. Trimming left V 4 bases short and J 2 bases short, with 5 bases between. This CDR3 comprises 12 residues. CDR3 region: CASSQYNTEAFF. DNA of the CDR3: TGTGCCAGCTCACAATATAACACTGAAGCTTTCTTT.

The rearrangement uses TRBV19 and TRBJ1-5; TRBD1 matches at 7 bases. The CDR3 covers 13 residues. The germline V gene encodes CDR1 LNHDA and CDR2 SQIVND (reference sequence). V was clipped by 8 bases and J by 7 bases; unmatched bases: 8. CDR3 protein: CASQDRPEQPQHF. In nucleotides, the CDR3 is TGTGCCAGTCAGGACAGGCCAGAGCAGCCCCAGCATTTT.

V and J are TRBV6-5 and TRBJ1-5, with D unresolved. Trimming shortened V by 4 bases and J by 7 bases, and 8 bases separated the two germline ends. CDR1 and CDR2 from the germline V gene are MNHEY and SVGAGI. CDR3 length: 12 amino acids. CDR3 protein: CASSSGVQPQHF. As DNA, the CDR3 is TGTGCCAGCAGTTCCGGGGTACAGCCCCAGCATTTT.

The chain combines TRBV7-2 with TRBJ1-2; 7 positions match TRBD1. J lost 4 bases, V lost 1 base, and 6 bases had no gene match. Looked up from germline, CDR1 is SGHTA and CDR2 is FQGNSA. The CDR3 is made up of 15 amino acids. CDR3 DNA: TGTGCCAGCAGCTTAGGGGACAGTCAGTCCTATGGCTACACCTTC. Translated: CASSLGDSQSYGYTF.

The rearrangement joins TRBV27 to TRBJ2-7, with 9 bases matching TRBD1. Germline assignment: CDR1 MNHEY and CDR2 SMNVEV (reference sequence). The CDR3 extends over 15 amino acids. V was pared by 10 bases and J by 3 bases, with 13 bases of the junction left unmatched. The CDR3 reads CATKLSPGQGYEQYF. CDR3 DNA sequence: TGTGCCACCAAACTTAGTCCGGGACAGGGCTACGAGCAGTACTTC.

This clone was detected once. The rearrangement joins TRBV28 to TRBJ1-6; 8 nucleotides agree with TRBD1. Per the germline V gene, CDR1 is MDHEN and CDR2 is SYDVKM. V shed 11 bases, J shed 8 bases, and the junction held 14 bases outside the gene matches. This CDR3 comprises 15 residues. CDR3 in amino acids: CAARHPGTGYSPLHF. CDR3 nucleotides: TGTGCCGCTCGGCACCCCGGGACAGGATATTCACCCCTCCACTTT.

The chain employs TRBV4-1 and TRBJ2-3; D may be TRBD2 (6 bases). The germline CDR1 and CDR2 sequences are MGHRA and YSYEKL. This CDR3 comprises 17 residues. Between the trimmed V and J ends, which lost 8 bases and 0 bases, there was a span of 21 bases. The chain's CDR3 is CASGENIAAPSTDTQYF. DNA of the CDR3: TGCGCCAGCGGCGAAAATATAGCGGCCCCTAGCACAGATACGCAGTATTTT.

The rearrangement links TRBV12-3 or TRBV12-4 to TRBJ2-1, with TRBD1 identical over 9 bases. This CDR3 is 12 amino acids long. V shed 6 bases and J 14 bases; nucleotides not matched to a gene: 8. The CDR3 is CASSFDRGNKFF. The CDR3 nucleotides read TGTGCCAGCAGCTTCGACAGGGGGAATAAGTTCTTC.